A single sample gave rise to the 32 T cell receptor beta chains below, sequenced in a study of control samples from healthy donors and cancer patients. Profiled with immunoSEQ multiplex PCR; TCRdb holds only in-frame clones, not every one. This table holds about 130,000 clones, roughly 91% found once. Material for sequencing was PBMCs. These receptors all stem from a man between 50 and 59 years old with head and neck cancer.

The CDR3 sequence is CASSQDPTGSSYEQYF. The CDR3 DNA reads TGCGCCAGCAGCCAAGACCCAACAGGGAGCTCCTACGAGCAGTACTTC. The chain couples TRBV4-1 to TRBJ2-7, with a possible D match to TRBD1 (6 bases). V gave up 0 bases and J gave up 0 bases, with 12 bases separating them. The germline CDR1 and CDR2 sequences are MGHRA and YSYEKL. This CDR3 is 16 amino acids long.

This chain joins TRBV27 and TRBJ1-2; 11 bases are a match to TRBD1. The V gene's germline CDR1 is MNHEY and CDR2 SMNVEV (reference sequence). The CDR3 is 16 residues long. J was trimmed by 6 bases and V by 6 bases; bases with no gene match: 12. The CDR3 loop is CASSPSRTGGFHGYTF. DNA for the CDR3: TGTGCCAGCAGCCCCTCCCGGACAGGGGGCTTCCATGGCTACACCTTC.

The rearrangement joins TRBV6-6 to TRBJ1-1; TRBD1 aligns across 7 bases. Per the germline V gene, CDR1 is MNHNY and CDR2 is SVGAGI (reference sequence). CDR3 length: 13 residues. V was clipped by 0 bases and J by 7 bases; unmatched bases: 2. CDR3 bases: TGTGCCAGCAGTTACTCGGGACAGCTTGAAGCTTTCTTT. Translation gives CASSYSGQLEAFF.

The chain combines TRBV5-1 with TRBJ1-2; D gene uncertain. The germline V and J ends were trimmed by 7 bases and 2 bases, with 15 bases remaining between them. The CDR3 consists of 14 residues. From germline, CDR1 is SGHRS and CDR2 YFSETQ. CDR3 sequence reads: CASSPGSLNYGYTF. For the CDR3, the DNA is TGCGCCAGCTCCCCGGGGAGTCTAAACTATGGCTACACCTTC.

This chain links TRBV7-9 with TRBJ1-2; no firm D call. Germline assignment: CDR1 SEHNR and CDR2 FQNEAQ (reference sequence). V lost 0 bases, J lost 8 bases, and 19 bases lay in between. The CDR3 is 16 amino acids. The CDR3 region is CASSLAIGERVQGYTF. The CDR3 bases are TGTGCCAGCAGCTTAGCGATAGGTGAAAGGGTGCAGGGCTACACCTTC.

This clone is large. The V call is TRBV2, the J call TRBJ2-1, with D tentatively TRBD2 (5 bases). V lost 4 bases, J lost 9 bases, and 7 bases lay in between. CDR1 is SNHLY and CDR2 is FYNNEI in the germline V gene. CDR3 length equals 11 residues. The CDR3 DNA sequence: TGTGCCAGCAGTGCGGACTTTGAGCAGTTCTTC. This translates into CASSADFEQFF. The full variable domain, its missing parts supplied by reference TRBV2 and TRBJ2-1, is EPEVTQTPSHQVTQMGQEVILRCVPISNHLYFYWYRQILGQKVEFLVSFYNNEISEKSEIFDDQFSVERPDGSNFTLKIRSTKLEDSAMYFCASSADFEQFFGPGTRLTVL.

The gene calls are TRBV5-6 and TRBJ2-7; no firm D call. The V end was cut by 1 base, the J end by 1 base, with 6 bases between. Germline CDR1 is SGHDT and CDR2 is YYEEEE. This CDR3 has 13 residues. CDR3 DNA sequence: TGTGCCAGCAGCTTGAAGGGTTCCTACGAGCAGTACTTC. This translates into CASSLKGSYEQYF. Together with reference TRBV5-6 and TRBJ2-7, the CDR3 gives the full variable domain: DAGVTQSPTHLIKTRGQQVTLRCSPKSGHDTVSWYQQALGQGPQFIFQYYEEEERQRGNFPDRFSGHQFPNYSSELNVNALLLGDSALYLCASSLKGSYEQYFGPGTRLTVT.

The chain combines TRBV5-1 with TRBJ1-6; TRBD1 matches 9 bases. V shed 1 base, J shed 5 bases, and the junction held 1 base outside the gene matches. In germline, CDR1 is SGHRS, CDR2 YFSETQ. The CDR3 consists of 15 residues. CDR3 loop: CASSLTGGNNSPLHF. In DNA, the CDR3 is TGCGCCAGCAGCTTGACAGGGGGCAATAATTCACCCCTCCACTTT.

The chain uses TRBV7-8 and TRBJ1-5; D is possibly TRBD1 (5 bases). This CDR3 contains 17 residues. V dropped 5 bases and J dropped 2 bases, with 19 bases sitting between them. Germline V CDR1 and CDR2: SGHVS, FQNEAQ. The CDR3 bases are TGTGCCAGCAGCCCTCGCTTTGGGTTAGGGGGCAATCAGCCCCAGCATTTT. Translation gives CASSPRFGLGGNQPQHF.

J is TRBJ1-3 and V is TRBV4-3, with D unclear. V lost 4 bases and J 1 base, leaving 5 bases between the germline ends. CDR3 length: 13 residues. The germline gives CDR1 LGHNA, CDR2 YSLEER. The CDR3 loop is CASSPGSGNTIYF. CDR3 coding DNA: TGCGCCAGCAGCCCAGGTTCTGGAAACACCATATATTTT.

The J gene is TRBJ1-2, the V gene TRBV5-6; 7 bases match TRBD1. This CDR3 is built from 14 residues. Per the germline V gene, CDR1 is SGHDT and CDR2 is YYEEEE. V dropped 2 bases and J dropped 4; count of bases not matched to a gene: 5. The CDR3 is CASSLGQATYGYTF. CDR3 in DNA: TGTGCCAGCAGCTTAGGACAGGCCACCTATGGCTACACCTTC. Drawing the rest from reference TRBV5-6 and TRBJ1-2, the complete variable domain is DAGVTQSPTHLIKTRGQQVTLRCSPKSGHDTVSWYQQALGQGPQFIFQYYEEEERQRGNFPDRFSGHQFPNYSSELNVNALLLGDSALYLCASSLGQATYGYTFGSGTRLTVV.

The genes are TRBV9 and TRBJ2-1; TRBD1 matches at 7 bases. CDR3 length: 14 amino acids. J lost 5 bases, V lost 0 bases, and 2 bases had no gene match. Per the germline V gene, CDR1 is SGDLS and CDR2 is YYNGEE. In DNA form, the CDR3 reads TGTGCCAGCAGCGTAGAGGACAGGCACAATGAGCAGTTCTTC. It yields the protein CASSVEDRHNEQFF.

The chain joins TRBV9 to TRBJ1-2; no reliable D call. The CDR3 runs to 14 residues. Trimming took off 3 bases at V and 1 base at J, with 10 bases between the two ends. CDR1 is SGDLS and CDR2 is YYNGEE in the germline V gene. The CDR3 reads CASSALVFNYGYTF. DNA for the CDR3: TGTGCCAGCAGCGCCTTAGTTTTTAACTATGGCTACACCTTC.

V is TRBV5-1 and J is TRBJ2-3, with 8 positions matching TRBD1. The V segment lost 6 bases and the J segment 2 bases; nucleotides outside the gene matches: 8. This CDR3 has 15 residues. Germline V gene data show CDR1 as SGHRS and CDR2 as YFSETQ. Here the CDR3 DNA reads TGCGCCAGCAATTTAGTGGACAGGGACACAGATACGCAGTATTTT. Its protein product is CASNLVDRDTDTQYF. Together with reference TRBV5-1 and TRBJ2-3, the CDR3 gives the full variable domain: KAGVTQTPRYLIKTRGQQVTLSCSPISGHRSVSWYQQTPGQGLQFLFEYFSETQRNKGNFPGRFSGRQFSNSRSEMNVSTLELGDSALYLCASNLVDRDTDTQYFGPGTRLTVL.

J is TRBJ2-5 and V is TRBV5-1; perhaps TRBD1 as D (5 bases). CDR3 length: 18 residues. V was cut by 4 bases and J by 2 bases, with 24 bases left in between. Germline V gives CDR1 SGHRS, CDR2 YFSETQ. Here the CDR3 reads CASSRGPSVWGLQETQYF. In nucleotides, the CDR3 is TGCGCCAGCAGCCGCGGACCATCCGTTTGGGGCTTACAAGAGACCCAGTACTTC.

The chain links TRBV6-2 or TRBV6-3 to TRBJ1-5; D uncertain. The CDR3 is made up of 12 amino acids. V lost 6 bases to trimming and J lost 10 bases, with 13 bases between them. The germline gives CDR1 MNHEY, CDR2 SVGEGT. For the CDR3, the DNA is TGTGCCAGCAGCCGACCCTCAGCACCCCAGCATTTT. This gives the protein CASSRPSAPQHF.

The genes are TRBV7-3 and TRBJ2-2, with D unresolved. The germline gives CDR1 SGHTA, CDR2 FQGTGA. Trimming took 1 base from V and 0 from J, leaving 9 bases between them. CDR3 length: 16 amino acids. The CDR3 nucleotides are TGTGCCAGCAGCTTAAGGGGTTACGCGAACACCGGGGAGCTGTTTTTT. As protein: CASSLRGYANTGELFF.

V is TRBV19 and J is TRBJ2-1; tentatively, D is TRBD1 (6 bases). V gave up 3 bases and J gave up 8 bases, with 17 bases separating them. The CDR3 is made up of 15 amino acids. Looked up from germline, CDR1 is LNHDA and CDR2 is SQIVND (reference sequence). The CDR3, as DNA: TGTGCCAGTAGTATGGGGCAGGGGACGTTCTATGAGCAGTTCTTC. Protein sequence: CASSMGQGTFYEQFF.

This chain links TRBV28 with TRBJ1-1, with D hard to call. Looked up from germline, CDR1 is MDHEN and CDR2 is SYDVKM. The CDR3 runs to 13 residues. V dropped 8 bases and J dropped 1 base, with 11 bases sitting between them. The CDR3 nucleotides read TGTGCCAGCGTCGGAGGATGGAACACTGAAGCTTTCTTT. As protein: CASVGGWNTEAFF.

The rearrangement uses TRBV24-1 and TRBJ2-3, with a tentative D call TRBD1 (5 bases). The CDR3 covers 16 residues. Germline assignment: CDR1 KGHDR and CDR2 SFDVKD. The germline V and J ends were trimmed by 3 bases and 2 bases, with 14 bases remaining between them. CDR3 amino acids: CATSDPRDSYTDTQYF. The CDR3 bases are TGTGCCACCAGTGATCCGCGCGACAGCTACACAGATACGCAGTATTTT.

The V gene is TRBV5-1, the J gene TRBJ2-2, with 8 bases matching TRBD1. The germline CDR1 and CDR2 sequences are SGHRS and YFSETQ. The junction had 10 bases not matched to a gene; V was cut back by 4 bases and J by 5 bases. The CDR3 consists of 16 residues. CDR3 protein: CASSKRQGWLTGELFF. CDR3 bases: TGCGCCAGCAGCAAACGACAGGGGTGGTTGACCGGGGAGCTGTTTTTT. Full variable domain (outside the CDR3, taken from reference TRBV5-1 and TRBJ2-2): KAGVTQTPRYLIKTRGQQVTLSCSPISGHRSVSWYQQTPGQGLQFLFEYFSETQRNKGNFPGRFSGRQFSNSRSEMNVSTLELGDSALYLCASSKRQGWLTGELFFGEGSRLTVL.

The table lists this clone with a count of one. The rearrangement joins TRBV2 to TRBJ1-5; TRBD1 might be the D (6 bases). Germline values: CDR1 SNHLY, CDR2 FYNNEI. V was clipped by 7 bases and J by 2 bases, with 12 bases between them. This CDR3 comprises 14 residues. The CDR3 region has the DNA TGTGCCAGCACCTTAAACAGGGGCAATCAGCCCCAGCATTTT. Translation gives CASTLNRGNQPQHF.

The chain recombines TRBV15 with TRBJ2-1; 9 bases map to TRBD2. The ends lost 1 base at V and 4 bases at J; junction bases unmatched: 8. The CDR3 length is 17 residues. Germline V gene data show CDR1 as LNHNV and CDR2 as YYDKDF (reference sequence). CDR3 sequence: CATSRVSSSGEYNEQFF. The CDR3 DNA follows: TGTGCCACCAGCAGAGTATCGTCTAGCGGGGAGTACAATGAGCAGTTCTTC.

This clone was seen more than once but under ten times. The CDR3 reads CASSEGGGASDTQYF. The CDR3 region has the DNA TGTGCCAGCAGTGAAGGCGGGGGGGCCTCAGATACGCAGTATTTT. V usage is TRBV6-4 and J usage is TRBJ2-3, with TRBD2 matching over 9 bases. The length of the CDR3 is 15 residues. J gave up 4 bases and V 3 bases, and 5 bases lay outside the gene matches. CDR1 is MRHNA and CDR2 is SNTAGT in the germline V gene.

The V and J genes are TRBV7-7 and TRBJ2-5, with 9 bases matching TRBD2. V lost 5 bases, J lost 1 base, and 5 bases stayed unmatched. Germline CDR1 reads SSHAT; CDR2 reads FNYEAQ (reference sequence). The CDR3 loop spans 15 amino acids. The CDR3, as DNA: TGTGCCAGCAGCACTCTAGCGGGGCTCCAAGAGACCCAGTACTTC. It codes for CASSTLAGLQETQYF.

This clone was recorded once. The rearrangement uses TRBV30 and TRBJ1-1, with D perhaps matching TRBD1 (6 bases). CDR1 is GTSNPN, CDR2 SVGIG, per germline (reference sequence). Trimming stripped 4 bases from V and 0 bases from J, with 24 bases between. This CDR3 is built from 18 residues. CDR3 in amino acids: CAWTGGLARASMNTEAFF. The CDR3 DNA sequence: TGTGCCTGGACTGGGGGCTTGGCGAGAGCCAGCATGAACACTGAAGCTTTCTTT.

The chain has TRBV6-5 and TRBJ1-4; D ambiguous. The germline V and J ends were trimmed by 0 bases and 4 bases, with 9 bases remaining between them. CDR3 length: 15 residues. CDR1 and CDR2 (germline): MNHEY, SVGAGI. The CDR3: CASSYSGSLNEKLFF. CDR3 coding DNA: TGTGCCAGCAGTTACTCGGGCAGTCTTAATGAAAAACTGTTTTTT.

The gene calls are TRBV28 and TRBJ1-5, with 10 nucleotides matching TRBD1. This CDR3 contains 14 residues. The germline CDR1 and CDR2 sequences are MDHEN and SYDVKM. V lost 7 bases, J lost 4 bases, and 4 bases stayed unmatched. The CDR3 region is CASTRDRGNQPQHF. CDR3 in DNA: TGTGCCAGCACACGGGACAGGGGTAATCAGCCCCAGCATTTT.

The chain carries TRBV7-2 and TRBJ2-1; 8 nucleotides align to TRBD2. The CDR3 is 16 residues long. The junction had 13 bases not matched to a gene; V was cut back by 5 bases and J by 7 bases. Per the germline V gene, CDR1 is SGHTA and CDR2 is FQGNSA. The CDR3 reads CASSPGGGRVKNEQFF. CDR3 nucleotides: TGTGCCAGCAGCCCGGGAGGGGGGCGGGTTAAGAATGAGCAGTTCTTC.

With regard to this clone: At the DNA level, this CDR3 is encoded by other sequences in the same sample as well. This CDR3 is CASSQDLNTEAFF. CDR3 DNA: TGTGCCAGCAGCCAAGACCTGAACACTGAAGCTTTCTTT. The V call is TRBV14, the J call TRBJ1-1; D not certain. Germline V lookup: CDR1 SGHDN, CDR2 FVKESK. The V gene lost 0 bases and the J gene lost 0 bases, with 2 bases spanning the gap. The CDR3 runs 13 residues.

This rearrangement joins TRBV10-3 to TRBJ2-7; perhaps D is TRBD1 or TRBD2 (5 bases each). V was pared by 10 bases and J by 3 bases, with 16 bases between. This CDR3 is built from 13 residues. The germline V gene has CDR1 ENHRY and CDR2 SYGVKD. The CDR3 bases are TGTGCCACCCTAGACAGTGGAGGCTACGAGCAGTACTTC. Protein: CATLDSGGYEQYF.

The DNA for the CDR3 is TGTGCCAGCAGTTTAGAGGCGGCTAATGAAAAACTGTTTTTT. Protein product: CASSLEAANEKLFF. The chain employs TRBV28 and TRBJ1-4; no clear D gene. V was shortened by 2 bases and J by 3 bases, with 7 bases between the two germline ends. This CDR3 region has 14 residues. Germline CDR1 is MDHEN and CDR2 is SYDVKM.